What follows are 5 T cell receptor beta chains derived from one specimen sequenced in a study of cytomegalovirus exposure and HLA in healthy donors. Use of 60 Vbeta and 13 Jbeta primers characterized the PCR. Sequencing used immunoSEQ multiplex PCR; TCRdb keeps in-frame clones, though not all of them. The repertoire includes around 92,000 clones, 60% to 85% of them detected once, and around 17% sits in the top ten. The sample taken for sequencing was PBMCs. The receptors here all came from a man in his sixties in good health and CMV-seropositive.

The chain links TRBV11-2 to TRBJ2-1; maybe TRBD1 (6 bases). Per germline, CDR1 SGHAT and CDR2 FQNNGV. V shed 1 base and J shed 0 bases, with 10 bases lying between them. The CDR3 length is 16 residues. CDR3 residues: CASSLVTGSSYNEQFF. The CDR3 DNA sequence: TGTGCCAGCAGCTTAGTTACAGGGAGCTCCTACAATGAGCAGTTCTTC.

On this clone: A junction end diverges from the germline sequence, so it may reflect a read error. The chain couples TRBV19 to TRBJ2-1; 7 nucleotides align to TRBD2. The CDR3 extends over 14 amino acids. Germline-derived CDR1 and CDR2 are LNHDA and SQIVND (reference sequence). CDR3 amino acids: CASNKAGYNNGQFF. The CDR3 bases are TGTGCCAGTAATAAAGCGGGGTATAATAATGGGCAGTTCTTC. Filled out from reference TRBV19 and TRBJ2-1, the complete variable domain reads DGGITQSPKYLFRKEGQNVTLSCEQNLNHDAMYWYRQDPGQGLRLIYYSQIVNDFQKGDIAEGYSVSREKKESFPLTVTSAQKNPTAFYLCASNKAGYNNGQFFGPGTRLTVL.

The CDR3 DNA is TGTGCCAGCAACCTTCATACGGGGGGATCCGGGGAGCTGTTTTTT. This gives the protein CASNLHTGGSGELFF. V and J are TRBV9 and TRBJ2-2; the match to TRBD2 covers 7 bases. The CDR3 extends over 15 amino acids. Looked up from germline, CDR1 is SGDLS and CDR2 is YYNGEE. Germline trimming cut 6 bases from V and 6 bases from J; bases unmatched to any gene: 11.

This clone was counted a few times. V usage is TRBV7-2 and J usage is TRBJ2-7; 8 nucleotides match TRBD2. This CDR3 contains 15 residues. J was trimmed by 2 bases and V by 1 base; bases with no gene match: 4. CDR1 and CDR2 from the germline V gene are SGHTA and FQGNSA. Written as DNA, the CDR3 is TGTGCCAGCAGCTTAGAAGCGGGGGAAACCTACGAGCAGTACTTC. Amino acids: CASSLEAGETYEQYF.

The chain recombines TRBV28 with TRBJ2-6; TRBD1 matches at 9 bases. The CDR3 extends over 17 amino acids. Germline-derived CDR1 and CDR2 are MDHEN and SYDVKM. V was pared by 3 bases and J by 3 bases, with 6 bases of the junction left unmatched. DNA for the CDR3: TGTGCCAGCAGTTTCACACAGGGGGCGCATGGGGCCAACGTCCTGACTTTC. Translating it yields CASSFTQGAHGANVLTF.